This T cell receptor beta chain was documented in a study of blood T cell repertoires in COVID-19. About the study: Collection of acute and convalescent COVID-19 samples took place in the United States, Italy and Spain.

Original handling: Amplified reference gene primers provided the basis for estimating nucleated cell counts. Clones were read by immunoSEQ multiplex PCR, and TCRdb kept only the in-frame ones, dropping some. V and J calls and clone size are given by that table; D and trimming were obtained from the DNA. This table has approximately 210,000 clones, roughly 86% appearing once. There are 12 residues in the CDR3. The V end was cut by 3 bases, the J end by 12 bases, with 15 bases between. Germline V CDR1 and CDR2: DFQATT, SNEGSKA (reference sequence). The chain uses TRBV20-1 and TRBJ2-1, with D maybe TRBD2 (5 bases). The receptor's source is a woman in her seventies with active or convalescent COVID-19. Sequenced sample: peripheral blood. The CDR3 spells CSASWRLLGQFF. CDR3 DNA sequence: TGCAGTGCTAGTTGGCGACTACTAGGGCAGTTCTTC.